This TCR beta chain was identified during a study of OX40 agonist ivuxolimab in advanced cancers. Assay used: immunoSEQ multiplex PCR; TCRdb lists only in-frame clones, some missing. The sample lists tens of thousands of clones, 65% to 85% occurring once. The CDR3 loop spans 16 amino acids. The germline gives CDR1 LNHDA, CDR2 SQIVND (reference sequence). The V gene lost 2 bases and the J gene lost 1 base, with 15 bases spanning the gap. This sample comprised CD4+ or CD8+ T cells sorted from blood, obtained in a trial of the OX40 agonist ivuxolimab. The rearrangement uses TRBV19 and TRBJ2-7; the D is unclear. The sequence was obtained from an adult with an advanced solid tumor such as melanoma, head and neck, liver or kidney cancer. CDR3 protein: CASSIISRKISYEQYV. Written as DNA, the CDR3 is TGTGCCAGTAGTATAATTTCCAGGAAAATTTCCTACGAGCAGTACGTC.